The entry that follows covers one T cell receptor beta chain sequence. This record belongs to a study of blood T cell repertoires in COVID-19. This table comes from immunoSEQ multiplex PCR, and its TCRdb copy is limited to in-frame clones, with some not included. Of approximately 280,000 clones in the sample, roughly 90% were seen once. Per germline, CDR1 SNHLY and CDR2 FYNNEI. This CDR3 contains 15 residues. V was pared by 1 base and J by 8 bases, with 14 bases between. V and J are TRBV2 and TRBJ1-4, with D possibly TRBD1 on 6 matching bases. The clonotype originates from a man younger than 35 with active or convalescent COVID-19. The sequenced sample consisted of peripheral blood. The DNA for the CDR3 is TGTGCCAGCAGTGAAGGGGAGGGGGTAGGGGAAAAACTGTTTTTT. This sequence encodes CASSEGEGVGEKLFF.